Listed below are T cell receptor beta chains from one sample, sequenced in a study of T cells after yellow fever vaccination. Using its own MiXCR run on the 5' RACE reads, TCRdb lists one record per CDR3 protein. Of under 600,000 distinct CDR3 sequences in the sample, less than 15% were seen once. The sequenced sample was PBMCs, obtained on the day of the yellow fever booster vaccination. These receptors were obtained from a young man who received the YFV17D yellow fever vaccine. The CDR3 runs from the conserved cysteine through the conserved F or W. A D gene is named only where the DNA matches it firmly. Where a row states a size, it is once, few, many or the class of an expanded clone; other rows omit it.

J gene,clone size,V gene,D gene,CDR3 DNA,CDR3 protein
TRBJ2-3,few,TRBV10-3,NA,TGTGCCATCAGGGGCCCCATGGGGGATCAACGGCGGGACCCAACAGATACGCAGTATTTT,CAIRGPMGDQRRDPTDTQYF
TRBJ2-3,NA,TRBV3-1,TRBD1,TGTGCCAGCAGCCAAGACGGGACAGGGGGCACAGATACGCAGTATTTT,CASSQDGTGGTDTQYF
TRBJ2-2,NA,TRBV2,TRBD2,TGTGCCAGCAGTCTGGGGGGGAGGCCCGGGGAGCTGTTTTTT,CASSLGGRPGELFF
TRBJ1-5,NA,TRBV5-1,NA,TGCGCCAGCAGCTTGGGAGCAGGCACCAATCAGCCCCAGCATTTT,CASSLGAGTNQPQHF
TRBJ2-7,once,TRBV20-1,NA,TGCAGTGCTAGATGGCCAGGGGCTCGGTACGAGCAGTACTTC,CSARWPGARYEQYF
TRBJ1-1,few,TRBV12-3/TRBV12-4,NA,TGTGCCAGCAGTTTTATTCGTGTGGAAGGGGACCTGAACACTGAAGCTTTCTTT,CASSFIRVEGDLNTEAFF
TRBJ2-5,many,TRBV20-1,NA,TGCAGTGCGCTGAGGGAGACCCAGTACTTC,CSALRETQYF
TRBJ2-5,many,TRBV7-2,TRBD1,TGTGCCAGCAGCCAAAACAGGGGCGGTGAGACCCAGTACTTC,CASSQNRGGETQYF
TRBJ1-1,few,TRBV18,NA,TGTGCCAGCTCACCAGTGGAGGGTAAGGGAACTGAAGCTTTCTTT,CASSPVEGKGTEAFF
TRBJ2-3,NA,TRBV6-1,NA,TGTGCCAGCAGTCCCTGGCACCAGACTGCAGATACGCAGTATTTT,CASSPWHQTADTQYF
TRBJ2-7,NA,TRBV28,NA,TGTGCCAGCTTTAGGCCGGGGGACTACGAGCAGTACTTC,CASFRPGDYEQYF
TRBJ2-6,NA,TRBV7-9,TRBD1,TGTGCCAGCAGGACAGGGGGCGGCTCTGGGGCCAACGTCCTGACTTTC,CASRTGGGSGANVLTF
TRBJ1-6,few,TRBV7-9,NA,TGTGCCAGCAGCTTGGACCTCGATAATTCACCCCTCCACTTT,CASSLDLDNSPLHF
TRBJ2-1,NA,TRBV12-3/TRBV12-4,NA,TGTGCCAGCAGTTTTCAGGGCCCACTGGGTCAGTTCTTC,CASSFQGPLGQFF
TRBJ2-5,few,TRBV6-1,NA,TGTGCCAGCAGTGGGACGGAACACCAAGAGACCCAGTACTTC,CASSGTEHQETQYF
TRBJ1-2,NA,TRBV20-1,NA,TGCAGTGCTAGAATAACAGCTGGCTACACCTTC,CSARITAGYTF
TRBJ2-7,few,TRBV5-1,TRBD2,TGCGCCAGCAGCTTACTAGCGACAAGCTCCTACGAGCAGTACTTC,CASSLLATSSYEQYF
TRBJ2-1,NA,TRBV9,TRBD1,TGTGCCAGCAGCCTAGAGGGGGCAGCCCACAATGAGCAGTTCTTC,CASSLEGAAHNEQFF
TRBJ1-5,few,TRBV20-1,TRBD1,TGCAGTGCTCGACAGGGTTTGGATCAGCCCCAGCATTTT,CSARQGLDQPQHF
TRBJ1-1,NA,TRBV2,NA,TGTGCCAGCAGTGGGGGGGAGAACACTGAAGCTTTCTTT,CASSGGENTEAFF
TRBJ2-1,few,TRBV15,NA,TGTGCCACCAGCAGAGACCTGAACAGTGAGCAGTTCTTC,CATSRDLNSEQFF
TRBJ2-6,NA,TRBV6-1,TRBD1,TGTGCCAGCAGTAAAAGGACAGGGCTCTCTGGGGCCAACGTCCTGACTTTC,CASSKRTGLSGANVLTF
TRBJ1-3,NA,TRBV15,NA,TGTGCCACCAGCCGACCGACAGAAACCGTCTCTGGAAACACCATATATTTT,CATSRPTETVSGNTIYF
TRBJ1-1,NA,TRBV20-1,NA,TGCAGTGCTAGATCGGGACGACAAACTGAAGCTTTCTTT,CSARSGRQTEAFF
TRBJ2-2,NA,TRBV24-1,TRBD1,TGTGCCACCAGTGCCCGACAGGGGCGGGAGCTGTTTTTT,CATSARQGRELFF
TRBJ2-1,NA,TRBV20-1,NA,TGCAGTGCTGGCAGACACCGGGTCAGCCGCTCCTACAATGAGCAGTTCTTC,CSAGRHRVSRSYNEQFF
TRBJ2-3,NA,TRBV20-1,TRBD2,TGCAGTGCTCCGCTAGCGGGAGAAGATACGCAGTATTTT,CSAPLAGEDTQYF
TRBJ2-7,NA,TRBV5-4,NA,TGTGCCAGCAGCTTGACCCCAGGGTACGAGCAGTACTTC,CASSLTPGYEQYF
TRBJ1-6,NA,TRBV9,NA,TGTGCCAGCAGCGTGGAAGGCAATTCACCCCTCCACTTT,CASSVEGNSPLHF
TRBJ2-7,NA,TRBV19,NA,TGTGCCAGTAGTATCTTCCAGAGGTTCTACGAGCAGTACTTC,CASSIFQRFYEQYF
TRBJ2-3,many,TRBV10-3,NA,TGTGCCACCGAAAGGGGGGATACGCAGTATTTT,CATERGDTQYF
TRBJ1-1,NA,TRBV12-3/TRBV12-4,NA,TGTGCCAGCAGCCCCCGGGTGGGTGAAGCTTTCTTT,CASSPRVGEAFF
TRBJ2-1,NA,TRBV14,NA,TGTGCCAGCAGACTAGTGGGTGAGCAGTTCTTC,CASRLVGEQFF
TRBJ1-2,few,TRBV29-1,NA,TGCAGCGCTACAGTCCAGGAAGGGGCTGGCTACACCTTC,CSATVQEGAGYTF
TRBJ2-1,NA,TRBV7-3,NA,TGTGCCAGCAGCTTGTACGAGGAGAATGAGCAGTTCTTC,CASSLYEENEQFF
TRBJ2-1,many,TRBV20-1,NA,TGCAGTGCTCGCCCCCGGCGGGACCATAGTGAGCAGTTCTTC,CSARPRRDHSEQFF
TRBJ2-7,NA,TRBV6-2/TRBV6-3,TRBD2,TGTGCCAGCGCCGCGATAGCGGGAAGGAGCTACGAGCAGTACTTC,CASAAIAGRSYEQYF
TRBJ1-6,NA,TRBV20-1,NA,TGCAGTGCGCATCAGGGGAGTTCACCCCTCCACTTT,CSAHQGSSPLHF
TRBJ2-6,NA,TRBV5-6,TRBD1,TGTGCCAGCAGCTTGTATCTTTGGACAGGGGATTTATCTGGGGCCAACGTCCTGACTTTC,CASSLYLWTGDLSGANVLTF
TRBJ2-1,few,TRBV29-1,TRBD2,TGCAGCTTAGCTAGCGGGTTGAGCTCCTACAATGAGCAGTTCTTC,CSLASGLSSYNEQFF
TRBJ2-1,NA,TRBV2,TRBD2,TGTGCCAGCAGTGAAGCTAGCGGGAGTATGGATGAGCAGTTCTTC,CASSEASGSMDEQFF
TRBJ2-5,NA,TRBV27,NA,TGTGCCAGCAGTAGAACCATCCAAGAGACCCAGTACTTC,CASSRTIQETQYF
TRBJ2-1,few,TRBV25-1,TRBD2,TGTGCCAGCAGTGCGGGACTAGGGACCTTGAATGAGCAGTTCTTC,CASSAGLGTLNEQFF
TRBJ2-1,NA,TRBV25-1,TRBD2,TGTGCCAGCAGCTCAGCGGGAGTAGAGCAGTTCTTC,CASSSAGVEQFF
TRBJ2-2,few,TRBV7-9,NA,TGTGCCAGCAGCCGGTTTAGCACCGGGGAGCTGTTTTTT,CASSRFSTGELFF
TRBJ1-2,few,TRBV7-9,NA,TGTGCCAGCAGCTCCCCCAGGGCCGATAATCCTTCGAATGGCTACACCTTC,CASSSPRADNPSNGYTF
TRBJ1-2,NA,TRBV5-1,TRBD1,TGCGCCAGCAGCTCCAACCCGGGGCTCGGACAGGTGGGCTCCACCTTC,CASSSNPGLGQVGSTF
TRBJ2-1,NA,TRBV20-1,TRBD2,TGCAGTGCTAGAGGGCGGGAGGACTACAATGAGCAGTTCTTC,CSARGREDYNEQFF
TRBJ2-7,NA,TRBV5-1,NA,TGCGCCAGCAGCTTGGCCTTTACCTACGAGCAGTACTTC,CASSLAFTYEQYF
TRBJ1-2,NA,TRBV25-1,NA,TGTGCCAGCAGTTGGGGGAGATACGGCTACACCTTC,CASSWGRYGYTF
TRBJ2-2,NA,TRBV4-2,NA,TGTGCCAGCAGCCAAGATGCCCTCCTAGCGTCCGGGGAGCTGTTTTTT,CASSQDALLASGELFF
TRBJ2-2,NA,TRBV7-9,NA,TGTGCCAGCAGCTTGGGTCAGACAGACACCGGGGAGCTGTTTTTT,CASSLGQTDTGELFF
TRBJ2-7,many,TRBV20-1,NA,TGCAGTGCTGGTCGTTCTCGCTCCTACGAGCAGTACTTC,CSAGRSRSYEQYF
TRBJ2-1,NA,TRBV12-3/TRBV12-4,NA,TGTGCCAGCAAATACGGGTTAGCGGTCTACAATGAGCAGTTCTTC,CASKYGLAVYNEQFF
TRBJ2-3,NA,TRBV30,TRBD2,TGTGCCTGGAGTTTAGCGGGAGGGCCGGGTGATACGCAGTATTTT,CAWSLAGGPGDTQYF